This paragraph reports one TCR beta chain. Antigen specificity is unknown. The sample belongs to a study of beta chain features in type 1 diabetes. Overall study findings and caveats: It was possible that PCR favored shorter templates, equally so in patients and controls. There was a moderate but significant shortening of TCRB CDR3s in all four CD4+ subsets of Type 1 diabetes patients.

The CDR3 extends over 15 amino acids. Germline V gene data show CDR1 as SGHNT and CDR2 as YYREEE (reference sequence). Deletions cut 4 bases from V and 0 bases from J, with 10 bases between. Sorting that relied on CD45RO/CCR7/CD25/CD127/CD95/CD27 yielded CD4+ naive, central memory, regulatory and stem cell-like memory cells. What was sequenced were expressed TCRB transcripts, since all of the isolated RNA had been reverse transcribed. Profiled with immunoSEQ multiplex PCR; TCRdb holds only in-frame clones, not every one. The table includes about 340,000 clones, about a tenth detected once. This rearrangement joins TRBV5-4 to TRBJ1-4; unclear D gene. The sequence derives from a man aged 30 to 45 with type 1 diabetes. Sequencing input: central memory CD4+ T cells from blood. The CDR3, as DNA: TGTGCCAGCAGCACTTCGCCGGCAACTAATGAAAAACTGTTTTTT. This codes for CASSTSPATNEKLFF.